This is a list of T cell receptor beta chains from one sample in a study of blood T cell repertoires in COVID-19. TCRdb keeps only in-frame clones here, not all; method: immunoSEQ multiplex PCR. The sample records over 80,000 clones, around nine tenths being singletons. The material sequenced was peripheral blood. The receptor source for this set is an elderly woman with acute or convalescent COVID-19. The CDR3 runs from the conserved cysteine through the conserved F or W. A D gene is named only where the DNA matches it firmly. Where a row states a size, it is once, few, many or the class of an expanded clone; other rows omit it.

v_gene	j_gene	d_gene	abundance	CDR3aa	CDR3nt
TRBV25-1	TRBJ2-7	.	.	CASSEAGRTYEQYF	TGTGCCAGCAGTGAGGCTGGCAGAACCTACGAGCAGTACTTC
TRBV5-4	TRBJ2-1	.	.	CASSLGGQASYNEQFF	TGTGCCAGCAGCCTCGGAGGGCAGGCCTCCTACAATGAGCAGTTCTTC
TRBV6-5	TRBJ2-3	TRBD1	.	CAAWRAGGPDTQYF	TGTGCCGCCTGGAGGGCAGGGGGCCCAGATACGCAGTATTTT
TRBV7-9	TRBJ1-1	.	.	CASSPPGLTGVSTEAFF	TGTGCCAGCAGCCCCCCGGGACTGACGGGCGTAAGCACTGAAGCTTTCTTT
TRBV19	TRBJ1-1	.	.	CASSISLMNTEAFF	TGTGCCAGTAGTATCTCCCTAATGAACACTGAAGCTTTCTTT
TRBV12-3/TRBV12-4	TRBJ1-2	.	.	CASSSYGYTF	TGTGCCAGCAGCAGCTATGGCTACACCTTC
TRBV7-2	TRBJ1-5	.	.	CASSKGSGNYQPQHF	TGTGCCAGCAGCAAAGGGTCCGGGAACTATCAGCCCCAGCATTTT
TRBV30	TRBJ1-5	.	.	CAWSRQGNQPQHF	TGTGCCTGGAGTCGACAGGGCAATCAGCCCCAGCATTTT
TRBV2	TRBJ1-2	.	.	CASSEALTTYGYTF	TGTGCCAGCAGTGAAGCGCTTACAACCTATGGCTACACCTTC
TRBV19	TRBJ2-2	TRBD1	.	CASSIPRGTGELFF	TGTGCCAGTAGTATACCCAGGGGGACCGGGGAGCTGTTTTTT
TRBV18	TRBJ2-1	.	.	CASSPAISDNEQFF	TGTGCCAGCTCACCGGCAATCAGCGACAATGAGCAGTTCTTC
TRBV7-3	TRBJ1-1	TRBD1	.	CASSPQGGGNTEAFF	TGTGCCAGCAGCCCACAGGGGGGAGGGAACACTGAAGCTTTCTTT
TRBV20-1	TRBJ1-4	.	once	CSARPGEKLFF	TGCAGTGCTAGACCAGGGGAAAAACTGTTTTTT
TRBV5-1	TRBJ2-3	.	.	CASSPTATPPTDTQYF	TGCGCCAGCAGCCCAACGGCGACTCCGCCCACAGATACGCAGTATTTT
TRBV18	TRBJ1-1	.	.	CASSPPRSSNTEAFF	TGTGCCAGCTCACCACCGAGGTCTTCGAACACTGAAGCTTTCTTT
TRBV6-6	TRBJ2-7	TRBD1	.	CASSYLGQAYEQYF	TGTGCCAGCAGTTATCTCGGACAGGCCTACGAGCAGTACTTC
TRBV4-1	TRBJ2-5	TRBD1	.	CASSQAGGRGETQYF	TGCGCCAGCAGCCAGGCAGGGGGCCGAGGAGAGACCCAGTACTTC
TRBV12-2	TRBJ2-7	.	.	CAVTEYYEQYF	TGTGCGGTTACAGAGTACTACGAGCAGTACTTC
TRBV30	TRBJ2-7	TRBD2	once	CAWNGGASYEQYF	TGTGCCTGGAACGGGGGGGCATCCTACGAGCAGTACTTC
TRBV10-2	TRBJ2-1	TRBD1	.	CASRMGNTGDEQFF	TGCGCCAGCCGCATGGGTAACACAGGGGATGAGCAGTTCTTC